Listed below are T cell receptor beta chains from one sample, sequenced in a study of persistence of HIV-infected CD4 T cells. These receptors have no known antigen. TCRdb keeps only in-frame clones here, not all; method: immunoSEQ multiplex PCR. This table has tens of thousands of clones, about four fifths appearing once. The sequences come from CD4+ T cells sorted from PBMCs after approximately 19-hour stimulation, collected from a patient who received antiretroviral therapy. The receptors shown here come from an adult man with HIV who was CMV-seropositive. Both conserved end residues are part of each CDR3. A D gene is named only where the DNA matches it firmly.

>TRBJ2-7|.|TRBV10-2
CASSERGGQVTREQYF
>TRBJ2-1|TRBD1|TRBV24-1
CATSEPGTGGLNEQFF
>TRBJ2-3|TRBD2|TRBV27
CASSSRLASFTDTQYF
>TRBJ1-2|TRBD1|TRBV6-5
CASSRQGGGYGYTF
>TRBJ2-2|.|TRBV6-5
CASRAGFANTGELFF
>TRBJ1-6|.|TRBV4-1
CASSQDGWGSPLHF
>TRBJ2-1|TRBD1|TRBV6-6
CASSGQGVAYNEQFF
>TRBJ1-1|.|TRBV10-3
CAIGRRGSSDTEAFF
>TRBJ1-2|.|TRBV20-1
CSAKDNGYTF
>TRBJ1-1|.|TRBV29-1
CSVDRESNTEAFF
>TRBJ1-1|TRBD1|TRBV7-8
CASSRDRESTEAFF
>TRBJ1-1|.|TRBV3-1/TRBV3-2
CASSSGGGFDTEAFF
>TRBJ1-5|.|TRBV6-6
CASSLQAGSNQPQHF
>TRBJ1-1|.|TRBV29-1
CSVEGVYTEAFF
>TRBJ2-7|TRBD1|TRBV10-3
CAIGSTDRGKVEQYF
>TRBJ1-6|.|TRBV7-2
CASSPHLSSYNSPLHF
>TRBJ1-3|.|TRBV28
CASSSYAGGNTIYF
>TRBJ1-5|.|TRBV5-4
CATHSEDQPQHF
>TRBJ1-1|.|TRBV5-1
CASTTQLGRNTEAFF
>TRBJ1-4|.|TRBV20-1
CSARGQEKLFF
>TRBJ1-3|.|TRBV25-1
CASSETARPSGNTIYF
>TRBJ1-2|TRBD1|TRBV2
CASSSRGPYGYTF
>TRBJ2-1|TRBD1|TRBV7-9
CASSLAGGGEQFF
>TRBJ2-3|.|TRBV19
CASSSRGGDTQYF
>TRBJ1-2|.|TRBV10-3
CAISADLIYGYTF
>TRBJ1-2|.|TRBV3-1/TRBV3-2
CASRSPGLDGYTF
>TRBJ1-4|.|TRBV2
CASSQGYEKLFF
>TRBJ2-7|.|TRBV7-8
CASSSLRSYEQYF
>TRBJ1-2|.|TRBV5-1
CASSLGTWGYTF
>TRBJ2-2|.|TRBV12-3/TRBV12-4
CASSFGDTGELFF
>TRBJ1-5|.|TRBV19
CASSGGGGSNQPQHF
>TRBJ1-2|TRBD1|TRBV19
CASSIGPGQGNYGYTF
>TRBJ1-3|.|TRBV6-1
CASSEFEPGRTGGNTIYF
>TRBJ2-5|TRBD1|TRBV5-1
CASSLNPTGEETQYF
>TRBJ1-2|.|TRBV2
CASSPNRNYGYTF
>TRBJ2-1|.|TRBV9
CASSVAGSGYNEQFF
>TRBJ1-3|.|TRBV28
CASSFQTTIYF
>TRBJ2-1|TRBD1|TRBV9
CASSPRDRGHSYNEQFF
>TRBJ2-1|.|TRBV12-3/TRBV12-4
CASRRGIVGEQFF
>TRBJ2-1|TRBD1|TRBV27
CASSGDRASNNEQFF
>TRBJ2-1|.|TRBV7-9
CASSLDFSYNEQFF
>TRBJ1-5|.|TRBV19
CASTAGNQPQHF